This T cell receptor (beta chain) was identified in a study of vaccination and CD4 T cells after COVID-19. As for the study in general: No peptide, an HIV-1 Nef pool, or a CEFX pool was what each control culture received.

Sequencing of DNA taken from cultured CD4+ T cells relied on the Oncomine TCR Beta short-read assay. MiXCR, applied by TCRdb to the PCR reads, yields one record per CDR3 protein. The sample includes 8,200 or so distinct CDR3 sequences, about 55% of them seen just once. Trimming removed 4 bases at V and 5 bases at J, with 15 bases between. There are 14 residues in the CDR3. Germline loops: CDR1 ENHRY, CDR2 SYGVKD. Worth noting for this clonotype: The antigen remains undetermined.

The treatment: roughly 11-day PBMC culture with coronavirus spike peptide pools or control peptides (ViraFEST assay). ViraFEST enlarged antigen-specific T cell populations with peptide pools and afterwards sequenced TCRs. Study-level results: Convalescent patients displayed a median roughly 88% of reactive clones emerging only post-vaccination. Spike mono-reactivity was shown by 304 of 307 vaccine-specific clones in convalescent patients.

This clonotype was sampled from a human donor who had recovered from COVID-19. This rearrangement joins TRBV10-3 to TRBJ2-7; D is perhaps TRBD2 (5 bases). Sequenced sample: CD4+ T cells from blood, cultured in vitro. This CDR3 is CAISVLGGSNEQYF. CDR3 sequence (DNA): TGTGCCATCAGTGTACTAGGTGGATCCAACGAGCAGTACTTC.